Shown below are 24 T cell receptor beta chains from a single sample sequenced in a study of T cell changes during pregnancy in multiple sclerosis. Only in-frame clones appear in the TCRdb table, and some are missing; sequencing was by immunoSEQ multiplex PCR. Altogether roughly 48,000 clones are present, about 95% being singletons, with the ten largest covering 5.5% to 7%. This specimen consisted of CD8+ T cells from peripheral blood mononuclear cells, obtained in the first trimester of pregnancy. These receptors were taken from a female donor with multiple sclerosis, enrolled in a pregnancy study.

This clone was observed once. The chain is built from TRBV6-1 and TRBJ1-1; D gene unclear. Germline values: CDR1 MNHNS, CDR2 SASEGT. Trimming took off 7 bases at V and 0 bases at J, with 15 bases between the two ends. The CDR3 length is 15 residues. The CDR3, as DNA: TGTGCCAGCACCACACCCGACTGGGTGAACACTGAAGCTTTCTTT. Amino acid sequence: CASTTPDWVNTEAFF.

The chain uses TRBV27 and TRBJ2-3; D is uncertain. Germline V gene lookup returns CDR1 MNHEY and CDR2 SMNVEV (reference sequence). The CDR3 runs to 13 residues. V lost 2 bases and J lost 5, with 8 bases in between. DNA for the CDR3: TGTGCCAGCAGTTTAAATGCAGTAGATACGCAGTATTTT. Protein sequence: CASSLNAVDTQYF.

The gene calls are TRBV19 and TRBJ2-2; TRBD1 aligns across 8 bases. There are 14 residues in the CDR3. Germline-derived CDR1 and CDR2 are LNHDA and SQIVND (reference sequence). V gave up 1 base and J gave up 5 bases; unmatched junction bases: 0. The CDR3 region has the DNA TGTGCCAGTAGTATAGGGACAGGGACCGGGGAGCTGTTTTTT. Amino acids: CASSIGTGTGELFF.

This chain connects TRBV5-5 to TRBJ2-7, with D possibly matching TRBD1 (5 bases). V was trimmed by 0 bases and J by 1 base, leaving 8 bases between them. CDR3 size: 14 residues. Germline V gene sequence: CDR1 SGHKS, CDR2 YYEKEE (reference sequence). The DNA of the CDR3 is TGTGCCAGCAGCTTGGAGGGGCTATCCTACGAGCAGTACTTC. Translating it yields CASSLEGLSYEQYF.

The J gene is TRBJ2-7, the V gene TRBV6-1; 9 bases align to TRBD1. V shed 3 bases, J shed 4 bases, and the junction held 13 bases outside the gene matches. In germline, CDR1 is MNHNS, CDR2 SASEGT. The CDR3 spans 17 residues. Written as DNA, the CDR3 is TGTGCCAGCAGTGAGGAGATCACAGGGGGCATATGGTACGAGCAGTACTTC. It encodes CASSEEITGGIWYEQYF.

The chain has TRBV7-9 and TRBJ1-1; 7 bases match TRBD1. Germline loops: CDR1 SEHNR, CDR2 FQNEAQ (reference sequence). The CDR3 runs 14 residues. The V and J ends lost 4 bases and 1 base, in that order; junction bases with no gene match: 3. The CDR3 DNA sequence: TGTGCCAGCAGCTCCTGGACAGGGAACACTGAAGCTTTCTTT. It specifies CASSSWTGNTEAFF.

The V gene is TRBV9, the J gene TRBJ2-1; TRBD2 agrees at 11 bases. Germline V gene sequence: CDR1 SGDLS, CDR2 YYNGEE. The ends lost 5 bases at V and 4 bases at J; junction bases unmatched: 5. The CDR3 consists of 15 residues. The CDR3 is CASREGTSGYNEQFF. As DNA, the CDR3 is TGTGCCAGCAGAGAGGGGACTAGCGGTTACAATGAGCAGTTCTTC.

The CDR3: CASSYSGTEETQYF. CDR3 in DNA: TGTGCCAGCAGTTACTCTGGGACAGAAGAGACCCAGTACTTC. V and J are TRBV6-5 and TRBJ2-5; 7 bases match TRBD1. CDR3 length: 14 amino acids. Germline CDR1 and CDR2: MNHEY and SVGAGI. V lost 0 bases, J lost 3 bases, and 1 base stayed unmatched.

The count of this clone is one. V usage is TRBV27 and J usage is TRBJ2-3; TRBD2 aligns across 11 bases. The CDR3 has 15 amino acids. Looked up from germline, CDR1 is MNHEY and CDR2 is SMNVEV (reference sequence). Trimming removed 0 bases from V and 5 bases from J; junction bases left unmatched: 1. CDR3 sequence: CASSLSLAGGDTQYF. The CDR3 DNA sequence: TGTGCCAGCAGTTTATCTCTAGCGGGAGGAGATACGCAGTATTTT.

The rearrangement uses TRBV9 and TRBJ2-5; TRBD1 is a possible D gene (6 bases). CDR3 size: 15 residues. The ends were cut back, 4 bases at V and 1 base at J, with 14 bases in the middle. Germline CDR1 reads SGDLS; CDR2 reads YYNGEE. The CDR3 region has the DNA TGTGCCAGCAGCATTGCCGGGACACCCCAAGAGACCCAGTACTTC. It specifies CASSIAGTPQETQYF.

The chain has TRBV19 and TRBJ2-2; 9 nucleotides line up with TRBD1. Looked up from germline, CDR1 is LNHDA and CDR2 is SQIVND (reference sequence). This CDR3 contains 14 residues. Losses at the gene ends were 5 bases for V and 7 bases for J; bases not matched to a gene: 5. Here the CDR3 reads CASSLGQGSGELFF. The CDR3 bases are TGTGCCAGTAGTCTAGGACAGGGGAGCGGGGAGCTGTTTTTT. Full variable domain (missing parts from reference TRBV19 and TRBJ2-2): DGGITQSPKYLFRKEGQNVTLSCEQNLNHDAMYWYRQDPGQGLRLIYYSQIVNDFQKGDIAEGYSVSREKKESFPLTVTSAQKNPTAFYLCASSLGQGSGELFFGEGSRLTVL.

The V gene is TRBV27, the J gene TRBJ2-3; TRBD1 aligns across 11 bases. Looked up from germline, CDR1 is MNHEY and CDR2 is SMNVEV (reference sequence). Germline trimming cut 5 bases from V and 4 bases from J; bases unmatched to any gene: 5. The CDR3 extends over 15 amino acids. CDR3 nucleotide sequence: TGTGCCAGCAGTCGGACAGGGGGCGCGGCAGATACGCAGTATTTT. Its translation: CASSRTGGAADTQYF.

The chain employs TRBV29-1 and TRBJ1-3; tentatively, D is TRBD1 (6 bases). Germline-derived CDR1 and CDR2 are SQVTM and ANQGSEA. This CDR3 is 13 amino acids long. The V and J ends lost 5 bases and 4 bases respectively, with 12 bases between them. The CDR3 DNA is TGCAGCGTTCTCTCCCAGGGGGGAAACACCATATATTTT. It yields the protein CSVLSQGGNTIYF.

This CDR3 is CASSLAPGLADEQFF. The CDR3 region has the DNA TGTGCCAGCAGCTTAGCACCGGGACTAGCGGATGAGCAGTTCTTC. The rearrangement links TRBV11-2 to TRBJ2-1; 11 positions agree with TRBD2. V gave up 1 base and J gave up 8 bases; unmatched junction bases: 4. CDR1 and CDR2 (germline): SGHAT, FQNNGV. The CDR3 extends over 15 amino acids.

The chain joins TRBV5-6 to TRBJ2-5; 11 bases map to TRBD1. Trimming took 0 bases from V and 11 from J; bases not matched to a gene: 12. Per germline, CDR1 SGHDT and CDR2 YYEEEE. The CDR3 contains 16 residues. CDR3 residues: CASSLGFGGQGGEQYF. CDR3 nucleotide sequence: TGTGCCAGCAGCTTGGGGTTCGGGGGACAGGGGGGAGAGCAGTACTTC.

The rearrangement links TRBV7-6 to TRBJ1-1; TRBD1 matches 7 bases. CDR3 size: 17 residues. The J segment lost 5 bases and the V segment lost 2 bases, leaving 14 bases of the junction unmatched. CDR1 is SGHVS, CDR2 FNYEAQ, per germline. The CDR3 DNA sequence: TGTGCCAGCAGCTTAACACACAGGGGCCTCGGTGGGACTGAAGCTTTCTTT. It is translated as CASSLTHRGLGGTEAFF. The full variable domain, completed using reference TRBV7-6 and TRBJ1-1, is GAGVSQSPRYKVTKRGQDVALRCDPISGHVSLYWYRQALGQGPEFLTYFNYEAQQDKSGLPNDRFSAERPEGSISTLTIQRTEQRDSAMYRCASSLTHRGLGGTEAFFGQGTRLTVV.

This rearrangement joins TRBV11-2 to TRBJ1-2; weak D call: TRBD1 (6 bases). Per germline, CDR1 SGHAT and CDR2 FQNNGV. The CDR3 covers 18 residues. The V end was cut by 4 bases, the J end by 6 bases, with 27 bases between. This CDR3 reads CASSSTLPGHHLFHGYTF. The CDR3 bases are TGTGCCAGCAGCTCGACCTTACCGGGACATCACCTTTTTCATGGCTACACCTTC.

The genes are TRBV28 and TRBJ1-5, with D maybe TRBD1 (6 bases). The V gene lost 5 bases and the J gene lost 7 bases, with 15 bases spanning the gap. Germline V gene sequence: CDR1 MDHEN, CDR2 SYDVKM. This CDR3 is 14 amino acids long. CDR3 protein: CASSTTGLGQPQHF. CDR3 bases: TGTGCCAGCAGTACAACAGGGTTAGGGCAGCCCCAGCATTTT.

The rearrangement links TRBV7-9 to TRBJ2-1; 8 nucleotides agree with TRBD2. The CDR3 is 16 amino acids. V was clipped by 8 bases and J by 3 bases; unmatched bases: 12. CDR1 SEHNR and CDR2 FQNEAQ come from the germline V gene (reference sequence). DNA of the CDR3: TGTGCCAGCCGGGGGGGAGACTCGCGAGACTACAATGAGCAGTTCTTC. This sequence encodes CASRGGDSRDYNEQFF.

This clone was seen only once. The J gene is TRBJ1-5, the V gene TRBV27, with a possible D match to TRBD1 (6 bases). Trimming left V 10 bases short and J 9 bases short, with 16 bases between. The CDR3 contains 12 residues. The V gene's germline CDR1 is MNHEY and CDR2 SMNVEV (reference sequence). CDR3 nucleotide sequence: TGTGCCACCAAGACAGGCTCGGGGCCCCAGCATTTT. This sequence encodes CATKTGSGPQHF.

Of note for this clone: Sequence at one end of the junction differs from germline and may be a read error. V gene TRBV15 combines with J gene TRBJ1-1; D is undetermined. The CDR3 consists of 13 residues. Germline CDR1 reads LNHNV; CDR2 reads YYDKDF (reference sequence). The CDR3 region is CATSVGVKTEAFF. The CDR3 DNA follows: TGTGCCACCAGCGTCGGGGTGAAGACTGAAGCTTTCTTT.

In DNA form, the CDR3 reads TGTGCCAGCAGCCGGACAGGATCCTACGAGCAGTACTTC. This translates into CASSRTGSYEQYF. This chain links TRBV7-9 with TRBJ2-7, with 7 positions matching TRBD1. Germline V gene sequence: CDR1 SEHNR, CDR2 FQNEAQ (reference sequence). V trimming: 5 bases; J trimming: 1 base; junction bases outside the gene matches: 2. The CDR3 contains 13 residues.

The rearrangement joins TRBV27 to TRBJ2-7; the D is unclear. V lost 4 bases and J lost 2, with 3 bases in between. This CDR3 is 11 amino acids long. Germline V gene sequence: CDR1 MNHEY, CDR2 SMNVEV (reference sequence). As DNA, the CDR3 is TGTGCCAGCAGTTCCACCTACGAGCAGTACTTC. Its protein product is CASSSTYEQYF.

The J gene is TRBJ2-7, the V gene TRBV4-1; 7 bases align to TRBD2. Losses at the gene ends were 1 base for V and 4 bases for J; bases not matched to a gene: 4. Germline loops: CDR1 MGHRA, CDR2 YSYEKL. The length of the CDR3 is 14 residues. DNA of the CDR3: TGCGCCAGCAGCCAAGGGGGAGGGCCGTACGAGCAGTACTTC. The encoded protein is CASSQGGGPYEQYF.